The 21 T cell receptor beta chains reported below all come from one sample, sequenced in a study of blood T cell repertoires in COVID-19. Using immunoSEQ multiplex PCR, the repertoire was profiled, and TCRdb retains in-frame clones only, with some absent. The table records 90,000 to 150,000 clones, approximately 80% of them present only once. Source material: peripheral blood. The receptors here all came from a woman aged 80 or over with acute or convalescent COVID-19.

This clone was observed a few times. The CDR3 nucleotides are TGTGCCAGCTCACCACGACAGGATGAAAAACTGTTTTTT. This encodes CASSPRQDEKLFF. The gene calls are TRBV18 and TRBJ1-4, with TRBD1 as a possible D gene (6 bases). The CDR3 loop spans 13 amino acids. CDR1 and CDR2 from the germline V gene are KGHSH and LQKENI. Trimming removed 1 base from V and 6 bases from J, with 6 bases in between.

The chain couples TRBV29-1 to TRBJ2-5, with TRBD2 identical over 7 bases. V lost 6 bases to trimming and J lost 4 bases; unmatched junction nucleotides: 8. The CDR3 has 13 residues. CDR1 SQVTM and CDR2 ANQGSEA come from the germline V gene. As DNA, the CDR3 is TGCAGCGTCCCCCGGACGGGGGGAGAGACCCAGTACTTC. Protein: CSVPRTGGETQYF.

The chain uses TRBV7-8 and TRBJ1-5, with D maybe TRBD1 (6 bases). With 4 bases removed from V and 7 bases from J, the gap between germline ends came to 11 bases. The CDR3 extends over 13 amino acids. Germline V lookup: CDR1 SGHVS, CDR2 FQNEAQ. The CDR3 sequence: CASSSGGHQPQHF. For the CDR3, the DNA is TGTGCCAGCAGCTCCGGGGGGCACCAGCCCCAGCATTTT.

This chain connects TRBV27 to TRBJ2-5; possible D gene TRBD2, 5 bases. The germline gives CDR1 MNHEY, CDR2 SMNVEV (reference sequence). This CDR3 region has 13 residues. V was shortened by 7 bases and J by 4 bases, with 13 bases between the two germline ends. CDR3 DNA sequence: TGTGCCAGCACCCCTGCGGGTCGAGAGACCCAGTACTTC. Residues: CASTPAGRETQYF.

The sample holds a few counts of this clone. The chain employs TRBV28 and TRBJ1-3; D is ambiguous. This CDR3 comprises 14 residues. V shed 1 base and J shed 0 bases, with 4 bases lying between them. Germline values: CDR1 MDHEN, CDR2 SYDVKM. The CDR3: CASSLLVSGNTIYF. CDR3 sequence (DNA): TGTGCCAGCAGTTTATTAGTCTCTGGAAACACCATATATTTT.

CDR3 sequence (DNA): TGTGCCATCAGAAACGGGGGGGCCGGAGAGACCCAGTACTTC. Protein: CAIRNGGAGETQYF. The genes are TRBV10-3 and TRBJ2-5; TRBD2 matches at 8 bases. Trimming cost V 6 bases and J 4 bases; bases outside gene matches: 7. The CDR3 has 14 residues. The germline CDR1 and CDR2 sequences are ENHRY and SYGVKD.

The chain has TRBV6-2 or TRBV6-3 and TRBJ2-3; unclear D gene. The CDR3 is made up of 14 amino acids. Germline assignment: CDR1 MNHEY and CDR2 SVGEGT. The germline V and J ends were trimmed by 2 bases and 4 bases, with 10 bases remaining between them. CDR3 amino acids: CASSYGQEADTQYF. The CDR3, as DNA: TGTGCCAGCAGTTACGGCCAGGAAGCAGATACGCAGTATTTT.

V gene TRBV24-1 combines with J gene TRBJ2-7; 7 nucleotides agree with TRBD2. V lost 3 bases to trimming and J lost 4 bases; unmatched junction nucleotides: 8. This CDR3 comprises 15 residues. Germline V CDR1 and CDR2: KGHDR, SFDVKD. The CDR3: CATSDPRGERYEQYF. The DNA for the CDR3 is TGTGCCACCAGTGATCCCCGGGGGGAGAGGTACGAGCAGTACTTC.

A remark on this clone: The sample holds other DNA sequences that translate to the same CDR3. The chain combines TRBV18 with TRBJ1-6; a possible D gene is TRBD1 (5 bases). V lost 4 bases to trimming and J lost 5 bases, with 9 bases between them. Germline CDR1 is KGHSH and CDR2 is LQKENI. The CDR3 is 14 amino acids. CDR3 loop: CASSRDSNNSPLHF. CDR3 nucleotide sequence: TGTGCCAGCTCACGGGACTCGAATAATTCACCCCTCCACTTT.

To note about this clone: At one end the junction does not follow the germline gene, possibly because of a read error. The chain links TRBV7-7 to TRBJ2-1; weak D call: TRBD1 (5 bases). This CDR3 comprises 13 residues. The germline V gene has CDR1 SSHAT and CDR2 FNYEAQ (reference sequence). In nucleotides, the CDR3 is TGTGCTAGCAGCTTAGACAGATACAATGAGCAGTTCTTC. Amino acid sequence: CASSLDRYNEQFF.

The chain has TRBV30 and TRBJ1-5, with 7 positions matching TRBD1. CDR1 and CDR2 (germline): GTSNPN, SVGIG (reference sequence). V was pared by 0 bases and J by 7 bases, with 6 bases of the junction left unmatched. There are 14 residues in the CDR3. CDR3 sequence (DNA): TGTGCCTGGAGTGTAACAGGGGCGCGGCAGCCCCAGCATTTT. Protein sequence: CAWSVTGARQPQHF.

CDR3 coding DNA: TGTGCCATTGGGACAAGCAATCAGCCCCAGCATTTT. Amino acid sequence: CAIGTSNQPQHF. The rearrangement links TRBV27 to TRBJ1-5, with D possibly being TRBD1 (6 bases). V was shortened by 10 bases and J by 1 base, with 8 bases between the two germline ends. The CDR3 sequence is 12 residues long. The germline CDR1 and CDR2 sequences are MNHEY and SMNVEV (reference sequence).

This chain uses TRBV28 with TRBJ1-4; D remains ambiguous. The CDR3 is made up of 13 amino acids. The V gene's germline CDR1 is MDHEN and CDR2 SYDVKM. V dropped 6 bases and J dropped 3 bases, with 8 bases sitting between them. DNA for the CDR3: TGTGCCAGCAGGAGGCAGTCTAATGAAAAACTGTTTTTT. Translation gives CASRRQSNEKLFF.

The chain joins TRBV6-2 or TRBV6-3 to TRBJ2-2; TRBD1 matches 7 bases. The CDR3 spans 15 residues. Trimming took 4 bases from V and 6 from J; bases not matched to a gene: 8. Germline lookup yields CDR1 MNHEY and CDR2 SVGEGT. CDR3 coding DNA: TGTGCCAGCAGTTCCGACGACAGGGATCCCGGGGAGCTGTTTTTT. Protein sequence: CASSSDDRDPGELFF.

The chain carries TRBV5-1 and TRBJ2-1; TRBD2 might be the D (6 bases). The V end was cut by 0 bases, the J end by 0 bases, with 10 bases between. Germline-derived CDR1 and CDR2 are SGHRS and YFSETQ. There are 16 residues in the CDR3. The CDR3, as DNA: TGCGCCAGCAGCTTGGCCGGCGGGGCCTCCTACAATGAGCAGTTCTTC. Its protein product is CASSLAGGASYNEQFF.

The chain is built from TRBV7-8 and TRBJ1-5, with D possibly matching TRBD1 (5 bases). CDR1 and CDR2 from the germline V gene are SGHVS and FQNEAQ. Trimming removed 4 bases from V and 5 bases from J, with 9 bases in between. The CDR3 runs 13 residues. The CDR3 sequence is CASSWDYDQPQHF. The CDR3 coding sequence is TGTGCCAGCAGCTGGGACTACGATCAGCCCCAGCATTTT.

There are a few counts of this clone. The chain employs TRBV9 and TRBJ2-3; 11 nucleotides align to TRBD2. Per germline, CDR1 SGDLS and CDR2 YYNGEE. The CDR3 contains 17 residues. Losses at the gene ends were 0 bases for V and 2 bases for J; bases not matched to a gene: 5. The chain's CDR3 is CASSVATSGAHTDTQYF. Written as DNA, the CDR3 is TGTGCCAGCAGCGTAGCGACTAGCGGGGCCCACACAGATACGCAGTATTTT.

The chain's CDR3 is CASSLVGGEWGSTEAFF. In DNA, the CDR3 is TGTGCCAGCAGCTTAGTGGGAGGGGAATGGGGGAGCACTGAAGCTTTCTTT. The chain links TRBV7-6 to TRBJ1-1; maybe TRBD1 (5 bases). There are 17 residues in the CDR3. V was trimmed by 1 base and J by 4 bases, leaving 19 bases between them. Germline assignment: CDR1 SGHVS and CDR2 FNYEAQ.

The chain recombines TRBV7-9 with TRBJ1-1; 7 bases match TRBD1. The germline V gene has CDR1 SEHNR and CDR2 FQNEAQ (reference sequence). The CDR3 covers 13 residues. V was pared by 5 bases and J by 5 bases, with 5 bases of the junction left unmatched. CDR3 loop: CASSRQQGTEAFF. DNA for the CDR3: TGTGCCAGCAGCAGGCAACAGGGGACTGAAGCTTTCTTT.

The chain links TRBV12-2 to TRBJ2-3; the D call of TRBD2 is as the table states it, not checked on the DNA. TRBV12-2 corresponds to a pseudogene. CDR3 length: 17 amino acids. The CDR3 nucleotides are TGTGCAAGTCGCTTAGATCAGACTAGCGGAGGTCCCGATACGCAGTATTTT. It specifies CASRLDQTSGGPDTQYF.

CDR3 region: CASSQAGGWEKLFF. CDR3 DNA: TGTGCCAGCAGCCAAGCGGGGGGCTGGGAAAAACTGTTTTTT. V gene TRBV3-1 (or the pseudogene TRBV3-2) combines with J gene TRBJ1-4, with a possible D match to TRBD1 (6 bases). The CDR3 is 14 amino acids. Trimming took 1 base from V and 8 from J, leaving 11 bases between them. From germline, CDR1 is LGHDT and CDR2 YNNKEL (reference sequence).